This T cell receptor beta chain was sequenced during a study of blood T cell repertoires in COVID-19. Study background: Donors in the United States, Italy and Spain gave samples during acute or convalescent COVID-19.

Libraries were prepared by immunoSEQ multiplex PCR; TCRdb keeps only in-frame clonotypes and omits some of them. The repertoire consists of approximately 310,000 clones, with approximately 89% occurring once and the leading ten covering roughly 7.1%. This CDR3 has 14 residues. CDR1 is SQVTM, CDR2 ANQGSEA, per germline. V was clipped by 5 bases and J by 2 bases; unmatched bases: 2. This sequence was found in a woman aged 45-60 years who had recovered from COVID-19. What was sequenced was peripheral blood. The chain links TRBV29-1 to TRBJ2-6; TRBD1 agrees at 8 bases. The CDR3 nucleotides are TGCAGCGTTCAGGACAGGGCTGGGGCCAACGTCCTGACTTTC. This translates into CSVQDRAGANVLTF.